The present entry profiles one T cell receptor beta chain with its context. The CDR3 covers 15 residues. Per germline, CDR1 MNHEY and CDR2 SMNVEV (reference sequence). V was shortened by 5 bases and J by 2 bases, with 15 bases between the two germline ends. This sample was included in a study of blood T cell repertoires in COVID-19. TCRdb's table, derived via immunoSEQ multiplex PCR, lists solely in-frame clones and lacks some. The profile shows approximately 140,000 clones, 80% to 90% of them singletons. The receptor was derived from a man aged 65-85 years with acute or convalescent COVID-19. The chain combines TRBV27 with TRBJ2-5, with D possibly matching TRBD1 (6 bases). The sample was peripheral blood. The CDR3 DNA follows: TGTGCCAGCAGTCTGTACTGGACAGCGCAAGAGACCCAGTACTTC. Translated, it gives CASSLYWTAQETQYF.